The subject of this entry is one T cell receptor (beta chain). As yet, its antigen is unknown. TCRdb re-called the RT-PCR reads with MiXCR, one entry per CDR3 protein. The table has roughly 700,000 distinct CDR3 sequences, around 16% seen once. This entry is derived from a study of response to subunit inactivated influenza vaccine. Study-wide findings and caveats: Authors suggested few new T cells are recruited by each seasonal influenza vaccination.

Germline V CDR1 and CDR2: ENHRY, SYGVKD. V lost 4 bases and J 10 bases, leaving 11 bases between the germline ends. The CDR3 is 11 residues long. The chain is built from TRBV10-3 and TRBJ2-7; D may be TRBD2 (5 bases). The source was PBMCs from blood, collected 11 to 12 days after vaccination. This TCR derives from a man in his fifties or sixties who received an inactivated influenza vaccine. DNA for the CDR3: TGTGCCATCAGTGCGGACGGGGATCAGTACTTC. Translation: CAISADGDQYF.